What follows are 31 T cell receptor beta chains derived from one specimen sequenced in a study of radiotherapy plus CTLA-4 blockade in lung cancer. Sequenced by immunoSEQ multiplex PCR; TCRdb stores in-frame clones only, minus some. The sample consists of 70,000 to 90,000 clones, around nine tenths of them appearing once. The sample was peripheral blood, taken from a patient treated with radiotherapy plus ipilimumab. These receptors were collected from a human donor with non-small cell lung cancer who had stable disease on radiotherapy plus ipilimumab.

There are a few counts of this clone. The rearrangement links TRBV9 to TRBJ1-1, with TRBD1 matching 7 bases. V trimming: 4 bases; J trimming: 4 bases; junction bases outside the gene matches: 7. The CDR3 loop spans 14 amino acids. Germline V lookup: CDR1 SGDLS, CDR2 YYNGEE. CDR3 bases: TGTGCCAGCAGCAGTGCCACAGGGGTCACTGAAGCTTTCTTT. The encoded protein is CASSSATGVTEAFF.

This chain connects TRBV27 to TRBJ2-5; tentatively, D is TRBD1 (10 bases). Germline V lookup: CDR1 MNHEY, CDR2 SMNVEV (reference sequence). With 8 bases removed from V and 5 bases from J, the gap between germline ends came to 21 bases. The CDR3 length is 15 residues. The CDR3 region has the DNA TGTGCCAGCTCCCTAGCGGGACAGGGGACTGAGACCCAGTACTTC. Translating gives CASSLAGQGTETQYF.

V usage is TRBV10-3 and J usage is TRBJ2-3; 8 bases are shared with TRBD2. This CDR3 has 16 residues. The germline V gene encodes CDR1 ENHRY and CDR2 SYGVKD. Trimming took 4 bases from V and 1 from J; bases not matched to a gene: 7. In nucleotides, the CDR3 is TGTGCCATCAGTGGCTTAGCGGGACTTGGCACAGATACGCAGTATTTT. Translating it yields CAISGLAGLGTDTQYF.

V usage is TRBV19 and J usage is TRBJ2-2, with 8 bases fitting TRBD2. V was clipped by 7 bases and J by 2 bases; unmatched bases: 6. Germline CDR1 and CDR2: LNHDA and SQIVND (reference sequence). This CDR3 spans 15 amino acids. CDR3 residues: CASISGGRNTGELFF. CDR3 bases: TGTGCCAGTATCTCGGGGGGGCGTAACACCGGGGAGCTGTTTTTT.

V is TRBV5-1 and J is TRBJ2-3, with TRBD2 matching over 7 bases. The trim removed 0 bases at V and 0 bases at J, leaving 7 bases unmatched. CDR1 is SGHRS and CDR2 is YFSETQ in the germline V gene. This CDR3 has 17 amino acids. In DNA, the CDR3 is TGCGCCAGCAGCTTGGTCCCCGGGGGGTCTAGCACAGATACGCAGTATTTT. Encoded protein: CASSLVPGGSSTDTQYF.

As for this clone: An end of the junction differs from the germline gene, which may be a read error. The V call is TRBV28, the J call TRBJ2-7, with D maybe TRBD1 (7 bases). From germline, CDR1 is MDHEN and CDR2 SYDVKM. The CDR3 has 14 residues. For the CDR3, the DNA is TGTGCCAGCAGTTTAGCGGGAAGGACAGGTGTTTCGCACTTC. Translated: CASSLAGRTGVSHF. Supplemented by reference TRBV28 and TRBJ2-7, the full variable domain reads DVKVTQSSRYLVKRTGEKVFLECVQDMDHENMFWYRQDPGLGLRLIYFSYDVKMKEKGDIPEGYSVSREKKERFSLILESASTNQTSMYLCASSLAGRTGVSHFGPGTRLTVT.

This rearrangement joins TRBV19 to TRBJ1-4; 8 bases agree with TRBD1. The CDR3 is 14 residues long. V lost 5 bases, J lost 5 bases, and 4 bases stayed unmatched. CDR1 is LNHDA, CDR2 SQIVND, per germline (reference sequence). The chain's CDR3 is CASSDGTGNEKLFF. The CDR3 DNA reads as TGTGCCAGTAGTGACGGGACAGGCAATGAAAAACTGTTTTTT.

The chain recombines TRBV28 with TRBJ1-1, with a tentative D call TRBD1 (6 bases). Trimming stripped 6 bases from V and 7 bases from J, with 12 bases between. The germline CDR1 and CDR2 sequences are MDHEN and SYDVKM. This CDR3 has 12 residues. The CDR3 sequence is CASSPYRDEAFF. The CDR3 nucleotides are TGTGCCAGCAGCCCTTACAGGGATGAAGCTTTCTTT.

This clone has a handful of counts. The rearrangement links TRBV9 to TRBJ2-5; unclear D gene. Germline CDR1 is SGDLS and CDR2 is YYNGEE. The CDR3 has 15 residues. Between the trimmed V and J ends, which lost 2 bases and 1 base, there was a span of 12 bases. The CDR3: CASSVRTEAQETQYF. The CDR3, as DNA: TGTGCCAGCAGCGTCCGCACGGAAGCCCAAGAGACCCAGTACTTC.

The chain carries TRBV10-3 and TRBJ2-2; no reliable D call. V lost 8 bases and J 0 bases, leaving 10 bases between the germline ends. The germline V gene has CDR1 ENHRY and CDR2 SYGVKD. The CDR3 length is 14 residues. CDR3 in DNA: TGTGCCATCTCCGCCCCTTCGAACACCGGGGAGCTGTTTTTT. This encodes CAISAPSNTGELFF.

The V and J genes are TRBV7-2 and TRBJ1-3; D is ambiguous. Germline V gene lookup returns CDR1 SGHTA and CDR2 FQGNSA. The germline V and J ends were trimmed by 6 bases and 0 bases, with 15 bases remaining between them. The CDR3 totals 16 residues. The CDR3 region has the DNA TGTGCCAGCAGTTGGCGGGAGGCTAACTCTGGAAACACCATATATTTT. Amino acid sequence: CASSWREANSGNTIYF.

The rearrangement links TRBV27 to TRBJ2-3; 9 bases align to TRBD2. The CDR3 sequence is 16 residues long. CDR1 MNHEY and CDR2 SMNVEV come from the germline V gene (reference sequence). The junction had 8 bases not matched to a gene; V was cut back by 5 bases and J by 2 bases. CDR3 nucleotide sequence: TGTGCCAGCAGTCCAGGACTAGCGCACAACACAGATACGCAGTATTTT. Translation: CASSPGLAHNTDTQYF.

V usage is TRBV6-4 and J usage is TRBJ2-3; D perhaps matches TRBD1 (7 bases). The germline V gene has CDR1 MRHNA and CDR2 SNTAGT. Trimming removed 0 bases at V and 5 bases at J, with 9 bases between. CDR3 length: 14 residues. CDR3 sequence (DNA): TGTGCCAGCAGTGACTCGCAGGGGGGAGATACGCAGTATTTT. Translation gives CASSDSQGGDTQYF.

CDR3 DNA sequence: TGTGCCAGCAGTGAACCTAGCGGGAGAGTCGCGGTCCAAGAGACCCAGTACTTC. The encoded protein is CASSEPSGRVAVQETQYF. The rearrangement uses TRBV2 and TRBJ2-5; TRBD2 aligns across 10 bases. CDR3 length: 18 amino acids. The V gene end was trimmed by 2 bases and the J gene end by 1 base; junction bases not matched to a gene: 10. Germline lookup yields CDR1 SNHLY and CDR2 FYNNEI.

The J gene is TRBJ1-1, the V gene TRBV29-1, with D maybe TRBD1 (6 bases). The CDR3 is 13 amino acids. From germline, CDR1 is SQVTM and CDR2 ANQGSEA. Trimming removed 5 bases at V and 11 bases at J, with 21 bases between. For the CDR3, the DNA is TGCAGCGTTACTGCAGGGGCTAAGGTTTGGGCTTTCTTT. Translating gives CSVTAGAKVWAFF.

The J gene is TRBJ2-1, the V gene TRBV5-4; 7 bases align to TRBD2. The CDR3 consists of 15 residues. Germline V gene data show CDR1 as SGHNT and CDR2 as YYREEE (reference sequence). V dropped 4 bases and J dropped 7; count of bases not matched to a gene: 11. The CDR3 DNA follows: TGTGCCAGCAGCGCTGGACTAGTCCATACAAATGAGCAGTTCTTC. It codes for CASSAGLVHTNEQFF.

V usage is TRBV5-1 and J usage is TRBJ2-1, with D maybe TRBD2 (5 bases). The CDR3 spans 12 residues. The ends were cut back, 4 bases at V and 9 bases at J, with 11 bases in the middle. The germline V gene has CDR1 SGHRS and CDR2 YFSETQ. CDR3 in amino acids: CASSRGSIEQFF. DNA for the CDR3: TGCGCCAGCAGCCGAGGGTCTATTGAGCAGTTCTTC.

V and J are TRBV7-9 and TRBJ1-3; 7 bases map to TRBD1. The length of the CDR3 is 16 residues. Germline V gene sequence: CDR1 SEHNR, CDR2 FQNEAQ (reference sequence). V lost 8 bases, J lost 3 bases, and 13 bases stayed unmatched. CDR3 protein: CASRTAGDRFGNTIYF. DNA of the CDR3: TGTGCCAGCCGCACAGCGGGGGACAGATTTGGAAACACCATATATTTT.

The V gene is TRBV2, the J gene TRBJ2-4; D could derive from TRBD1 or TRBD2 (6 bases each). Trimming pared 4 bases from V and 7 bases from J, leaving 14 bases between. Per the germline V gene, CDR1 is SNHLY and CDR2 is FYNNEI. This CDR3 region has 14 residues. CDR3 bases: TGTGCCAGCAGTGGAGCCAGGGGACTGAACATTCAGTACTTC. It is translated as CASSGARGLNIQYF.

Here the CDR3 DNA reads TGTGCCTGGAGTGCACTAGCGGGACAGTTCTTC. This encodes CAWSALAGQFF. V gene TRBV30 combines with J gene TRBJ2-1; 10 bases are a match to TRBD2. The CDR3 loop spans 11 amino acids. The V gene end was trimmed by 1 base and the J gene end by 13 bases; junction bases not matched to a gene: 1. Germline-derived CDR1 and CDR2 are GTSNPN and SVGIG (reference sequence).

This clone was observed once. This rearrangement joins TRBV5-4 to TRBJ1-1; TRBD1 is a possible D gene (6 bases). There are 15 residues in the CDR3. Trimming removed 4 bases from V and 0 bases from J, with 13 bases in between. Germline V gives CDR1 SGHNT, CDR2 YYREEE (reference sequence). This CDR3 reads CASSLGTPMNTEAFF. The CDR3 bases are TGTGCCAGCAGCCTCGGGACACCAATGAACACTGAAGCTTTCTTT.

CDR3 DNA sequence: TGTGCCAGCAGTTTCCAACAGGGCACTGAAGCTTTCTTT. It yields the protein CASSFQQGTEAFF. The chain links TRBV6-6 to TRBJ1-1; TRBD1 might be the D (6 bases). The V end lost 4 bases, the J end lost 4 bases, and 10 bases lay between the germline ends. The CDR3 is 13 residues long. From germline, CDR1 is MNHNY and CDR2 SVGAGI (reference sequence).

The V gene is TRBV5-8, the J gene TRBJ1-2; D ambiguous. Trimming shortened V by 2 bases and J by 1 base, and 12 bases separated the two germline ends. This CDR3 is built from 15 residues. The V gene's germline CDR1 is SGHTS and CDR2 YDEGEE. CDR3 sequence reads: CASSLTGILNYGYTF. CDR3 in DNA: TGTGCCAGCAGCTTAACCGGGATCCTTAACTATGGCTACACCTTC.

The rearrangement uses TRBV12-5 and TRBJ2-1; 8 bases agree with TRBD2. V trimming: 1 base; J trimming: 10 bases; junction bases outside the gene matches: 9. CDR3 length equals 15 residues. From germline, CDR1 is LGHNT and CDR2 FRNRAP. In DNA form, the CDR3 reads TGTGCTAGTGGTTTGGCGACTAGCGCGTTCTACGAGCAGTTCTTC. Its protein product is CASGLATSAFYEQFF.

This chain uses TRBV28 with TRBJ1-1, with unresolved D. V gave up 2 bases and J gave up 5 bases, with 12 bases separating them. Germline assignment: CDR1 MDHEN and CDR2 SYDVKM. CDR3 length: 14 residues. The chain's CDR3 is CASSLRRVGTEAFF. Here the CDR3 DNA reads TGTGCCAGCAGTTTAAGGAGGGTCGGGACTGAAGCTTTCTTT.

The chain combines TRBV5-1 with TRBJ1-5; no reliable D call. V dropped 6 bases and J dropped 7 bases, with 14 bases sitting between them. CDR1 is SGHRS, CDR2 YFSETQ, per germline. The CDR3 covers 13 residues. The CDR3 region is CASTPAGVQPQHF. DNA of the CDR3: TGCGCCAGCACCCCGGCTGGGGTCCAGCCCCAGCATTTT.

The V gene is TRBV5-1, the J gene TRBJ2-5; D is possibly TRBD1 or TRBD2 (5 bases each). Between the trimmed V and J ends, which lost 2 bases and 5 bases, there was a span of 13 bases. Germline-derived CDR1 and CDR2 are SGHRS and YFSETQ. The CDR3 has 14 residues. CDR3 DNA: TGCGCCAGCAGCTTTGGAGGTTGGGGCGAGACCCAGTACTTC. This gives the protein CASSFGGWGETQYF.

The rearrangement links TRBV5-1 to TRBJ2-1, with 12 bases aligning to TRBD2. The CDR3 is made up of 16 amino acids. Per the germline V gene, CDR1 is SGHRS and CDR2 is YFSETQ. V shed 4 bases and J 7 bases; nucleotides not matched to a gene: 9. The CDR3 nucleotides are TGCGCCAGCAGCCGCGAGACTAGCGGGAGATCGAATGAGCAGTTCTTC. Amino acid sequence: CASSRETSGRSNEQFF.

This clone was recorded once. The genes are TRBV7-3 and TRBJ2-1, with TRBD2 matching 10 bases. CDR3 size: 18 residues. From germline, CDR1 is SGHTA and CDR2 FQGTGA. Trimming at V came to 5 bases and at J to 3 bases, leaving 13 bases not matched to a gene. The CDR3 loop is CASSQRGSSGSLYNEQFF. In DNA form, the CDR3 reads TGTGCCAGCAGCCAGCGCGGGTCTAGCGGGAGCCTCTACAATGAGCAGTTCTTC.

The table lists this clone with a count of one. The chain has TRBV6-1 and TRBJ2-7; 8 nucleotides line up with TRBD1. The CDR3 totals 13 residues. Germline CDR1 MNHNS, CDR2 SASEGT. Trimming removed 11 bases from V and 3 bases from J; junction bases left unmatched: 9. The CDR3 sequence: CAARRTGNYEQYF. CDR3 DNA: TGTGCCGCTAGGCGGACAGGGAACTACGAGCAGTACTTC.

The chain employs TRBV5-4 and TRBJ2-5; weak D call: TRBD1 (5 bases). Per the germline V gene, CDR1 is SGHNT and CDR2 is YYREEE (reference sequence). The CDR3 is made up of 15 amino acids. Trimming pared 4 bases from V and 5 bases from J, leaving 18 bases between. CDR3 in amino acids: CASSGQGAIRETQYF. The CDR3 bases are TGTGCCAGCAGCGGCCAGGGCGCAATACGGGAGACCCAGTACTTC.